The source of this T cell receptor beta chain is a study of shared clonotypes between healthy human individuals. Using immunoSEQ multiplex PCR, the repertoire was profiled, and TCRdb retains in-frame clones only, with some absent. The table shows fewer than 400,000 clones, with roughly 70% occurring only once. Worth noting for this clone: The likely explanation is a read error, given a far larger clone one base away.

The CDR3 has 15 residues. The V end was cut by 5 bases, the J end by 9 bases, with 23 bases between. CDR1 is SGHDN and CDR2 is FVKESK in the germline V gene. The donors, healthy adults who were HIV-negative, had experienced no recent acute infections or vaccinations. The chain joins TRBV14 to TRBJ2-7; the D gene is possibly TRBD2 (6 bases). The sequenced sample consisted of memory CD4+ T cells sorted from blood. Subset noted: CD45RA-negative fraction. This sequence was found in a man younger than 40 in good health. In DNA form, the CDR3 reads TGTGCCAGCAGCTTCGATTCCTCAGAACGGAGGGGGCAGTACTTC. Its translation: CASSFDSSERRGQYF. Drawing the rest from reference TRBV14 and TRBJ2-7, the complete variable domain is EAGVTQFPSHSVIEKGQTVTLRCDPISGHDNLYWYRRVMGKEIKFLLHFVKESKQDESGMPNNRFLAERTGGTYSTLKVQPAELEDSGVYFCASSFDSSERRGQYFGPGTRLTVT.